This entry concerns a single TCR beta chain. Antigen: not known. The data originate from a study of glioma-infiltrating T cells after dendritic cell vaccination. Looked up from germline, CDR1 is SGDLS and CDR2 is YYNGEE. The CDR3 loop spans 13 amino acids. The germline V and J ends were trimmed by 4 bases and 3 bases, with 9 bases remaining between them. Only patients with spare fresh-frozen tumor and over two years of follow-up were included. Study-wide results and caveats: Survival was not directly related to TCR clonality in these patients.

This table comes from immunoSEQ multiplex PCR, and its TCRdb copy is limited to in-frame clones, with some not included. The profile shows roughly 52,000 clones, around 86% of them singletons. The sequence derives from a human donor with glioblastoma. The rearrangement links TRBV9 to TRBJ2-3; perhaps TRBD1 as D (5 bases). This material consisted of blood, taken before dendritic cell vaccination. The CDR3 DNA follows: TGTGCCAGCAGCACGACAGAAACAGATACGCAGTATTTT. It translates to CASSTTETDTQYF.